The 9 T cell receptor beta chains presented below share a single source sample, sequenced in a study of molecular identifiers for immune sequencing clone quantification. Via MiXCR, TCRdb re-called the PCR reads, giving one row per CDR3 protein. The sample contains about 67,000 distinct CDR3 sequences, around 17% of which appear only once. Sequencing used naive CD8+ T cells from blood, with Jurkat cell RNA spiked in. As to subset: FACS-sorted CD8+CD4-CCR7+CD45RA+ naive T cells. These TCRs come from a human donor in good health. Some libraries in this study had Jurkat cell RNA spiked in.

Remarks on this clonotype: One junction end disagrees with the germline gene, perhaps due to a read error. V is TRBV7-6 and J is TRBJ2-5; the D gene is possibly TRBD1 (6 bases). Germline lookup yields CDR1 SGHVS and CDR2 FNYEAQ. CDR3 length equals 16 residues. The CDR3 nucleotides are TGTGCCAGCAGCCCCCGGGGTGGGGGCCAGTTCATGACCCAGCACTTC. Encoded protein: CASSPRGGGQFMTQHF.

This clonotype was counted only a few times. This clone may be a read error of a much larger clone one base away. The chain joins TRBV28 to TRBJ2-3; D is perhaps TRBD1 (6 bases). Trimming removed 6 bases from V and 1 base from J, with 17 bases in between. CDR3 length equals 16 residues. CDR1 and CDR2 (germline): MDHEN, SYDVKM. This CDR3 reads CASSPPGQRGTDTQYF. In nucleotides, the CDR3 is TGTGCCAGCAGCCCCCCCGGACAGCGTGGCACAGATACGCAGTATTTT.

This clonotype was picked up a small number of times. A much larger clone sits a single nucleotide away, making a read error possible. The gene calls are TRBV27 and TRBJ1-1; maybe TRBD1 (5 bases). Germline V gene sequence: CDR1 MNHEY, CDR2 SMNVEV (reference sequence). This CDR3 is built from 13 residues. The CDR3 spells CASSPLSGTGAFF. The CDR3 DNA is TGTGCCAGCAGTCCCCTGTCAGGGACTGGAGCTTTCTTT.

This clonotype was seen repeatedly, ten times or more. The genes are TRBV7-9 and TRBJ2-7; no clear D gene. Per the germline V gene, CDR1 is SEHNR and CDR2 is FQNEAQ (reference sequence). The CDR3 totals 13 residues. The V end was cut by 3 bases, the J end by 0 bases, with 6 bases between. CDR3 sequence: CASSLYSSYEQYF. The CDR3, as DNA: TGTGCCAGCAGCTTGTACTCCTCCTACGAGCAGTACTTC.

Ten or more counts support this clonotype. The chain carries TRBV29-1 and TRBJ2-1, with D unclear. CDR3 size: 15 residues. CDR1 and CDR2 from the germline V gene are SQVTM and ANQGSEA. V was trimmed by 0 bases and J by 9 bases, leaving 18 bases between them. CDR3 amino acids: CSVEDLWLESGEQFF. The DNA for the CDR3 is TGCAGCGTTGAAGATCTTTGGCTAGAAAGTGGTGAGCAGTTCTTC.

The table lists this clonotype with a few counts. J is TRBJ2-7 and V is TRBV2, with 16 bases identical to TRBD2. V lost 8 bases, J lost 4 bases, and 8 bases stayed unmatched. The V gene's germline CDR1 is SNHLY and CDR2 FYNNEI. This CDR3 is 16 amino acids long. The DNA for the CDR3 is TGTGCCAGCGGGACTAGCGGGAGGGCCGCATCTTACGAGCAGTACTTC. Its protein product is CASGTSGRAASYEQYF.

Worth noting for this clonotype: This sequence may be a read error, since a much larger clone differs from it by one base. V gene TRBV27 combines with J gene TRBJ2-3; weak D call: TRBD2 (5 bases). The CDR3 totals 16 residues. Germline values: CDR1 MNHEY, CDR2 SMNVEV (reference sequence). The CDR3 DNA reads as TGTGCCGGCAGAGACCAAGCCGCAGGAGGTACAGATACGCAGTATTTT. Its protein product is CAGRDQAAGGTDTQYF.

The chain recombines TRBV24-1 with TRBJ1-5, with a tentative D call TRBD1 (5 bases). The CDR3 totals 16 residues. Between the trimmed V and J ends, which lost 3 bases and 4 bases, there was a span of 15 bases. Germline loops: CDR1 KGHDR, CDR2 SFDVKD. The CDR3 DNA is TGTGCCACCAGTGATCCAAGGGGCCCGTCGAATCAGCCCCAGCATTTT. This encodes CATSDPRGPSNQPQHF.

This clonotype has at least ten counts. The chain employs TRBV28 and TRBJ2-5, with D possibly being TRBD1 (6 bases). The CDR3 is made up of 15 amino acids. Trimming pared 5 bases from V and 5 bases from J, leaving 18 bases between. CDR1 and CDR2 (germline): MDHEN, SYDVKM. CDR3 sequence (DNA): TGTGCCAGCAGTCCAGGGGTGGGGGTTTATGAGACCCAGTACTTC. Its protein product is CASSPGVGVYETQYF.